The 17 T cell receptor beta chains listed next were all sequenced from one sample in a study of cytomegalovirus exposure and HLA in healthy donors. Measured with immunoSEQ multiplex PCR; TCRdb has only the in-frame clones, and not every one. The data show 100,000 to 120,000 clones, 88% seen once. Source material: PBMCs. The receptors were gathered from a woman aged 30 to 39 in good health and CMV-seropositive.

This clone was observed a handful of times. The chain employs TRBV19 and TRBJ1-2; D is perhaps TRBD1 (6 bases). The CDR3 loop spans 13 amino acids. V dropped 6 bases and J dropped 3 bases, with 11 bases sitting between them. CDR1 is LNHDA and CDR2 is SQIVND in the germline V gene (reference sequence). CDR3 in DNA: TGTGCCAGTAGCGAGGACAGATACTATGGCTACACCTTC. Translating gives CASSEDRYYGYTF.

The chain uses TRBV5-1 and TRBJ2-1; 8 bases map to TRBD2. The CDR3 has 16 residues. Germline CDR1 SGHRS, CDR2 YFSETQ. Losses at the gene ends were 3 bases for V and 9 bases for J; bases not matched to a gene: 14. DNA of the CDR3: TGCGCCAGCAGCTCCGCCGGAGCGGGAGTTTCAAGTGAGCAGTTCTTC. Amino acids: CASSSAGAGVSSEQFF.

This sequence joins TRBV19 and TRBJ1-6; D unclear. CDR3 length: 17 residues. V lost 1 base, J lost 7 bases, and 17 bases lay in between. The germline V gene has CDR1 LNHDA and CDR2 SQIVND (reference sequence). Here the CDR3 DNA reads TGTGCCAGTAGTATAGCTCGGGATATCGGTGTGAATTCACCCCTCCACTTT. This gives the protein CASSIARDIGVNSPLHF.

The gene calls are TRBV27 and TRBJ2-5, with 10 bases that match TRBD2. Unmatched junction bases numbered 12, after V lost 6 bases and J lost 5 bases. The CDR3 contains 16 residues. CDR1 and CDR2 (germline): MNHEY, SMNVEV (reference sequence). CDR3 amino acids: CASREGWLAGVETQYF. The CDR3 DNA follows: TGTGCCAGCAGGGAGGGGTGGCTAGCGGGAGTCGAGACCCAGTACTTC.

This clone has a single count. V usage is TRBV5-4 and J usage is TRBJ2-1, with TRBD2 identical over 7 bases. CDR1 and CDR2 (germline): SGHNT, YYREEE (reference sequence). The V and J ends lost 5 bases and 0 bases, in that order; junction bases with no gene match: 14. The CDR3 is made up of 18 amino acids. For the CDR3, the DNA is TGTGCCAGCAGTTCCCGGGGTAGCGGGTCCAACTCCTACAATGAGCAGTTCTTC. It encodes CASSSRGSGSNSYNEQFF.

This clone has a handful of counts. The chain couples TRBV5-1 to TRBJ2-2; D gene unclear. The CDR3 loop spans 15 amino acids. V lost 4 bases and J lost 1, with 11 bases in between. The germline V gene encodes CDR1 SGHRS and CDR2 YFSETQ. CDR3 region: CASSLTLGNTGELFF. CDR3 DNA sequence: TGCGCCAGCAGCCTGACTTTGGGGAACACCGGGGAGCTGTTTTTT.

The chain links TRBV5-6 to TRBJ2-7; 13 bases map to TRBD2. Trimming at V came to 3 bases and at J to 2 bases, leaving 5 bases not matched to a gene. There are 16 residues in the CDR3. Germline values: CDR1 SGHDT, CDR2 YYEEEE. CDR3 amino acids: CASSWWTSGGAYEQYF. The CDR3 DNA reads TGTGCCAGCAGCTGGTGGACTAGCGGGGGAGCCTACGAGCAGTACTTC.

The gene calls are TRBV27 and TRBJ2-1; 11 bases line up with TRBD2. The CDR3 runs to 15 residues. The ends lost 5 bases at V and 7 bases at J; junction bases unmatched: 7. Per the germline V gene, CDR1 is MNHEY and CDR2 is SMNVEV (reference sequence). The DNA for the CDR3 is TGTGCCAGCAGTCAAGGTAGCGGGGGGGTGAATGAGCAGTTCTTC. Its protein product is CASSQGSGGVNEQFF.

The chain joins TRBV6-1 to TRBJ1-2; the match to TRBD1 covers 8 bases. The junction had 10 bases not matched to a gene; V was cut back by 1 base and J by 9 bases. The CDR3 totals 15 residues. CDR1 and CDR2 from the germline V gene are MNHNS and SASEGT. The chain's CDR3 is CASSEGRQGPPSYTF. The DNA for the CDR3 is TGTGCCAGCAGTGAAGGAAGACAGGGGCCGCCCAGCTACACCTTC.

The DNA for the CDR3 is TGCGCCAGCAGCCAATTTTCGTTGGGAGACGGAACCCTTTCTAGCACAGATACGCAGTATTTT. It translates to CASSQFSLGDGTLSSTDTQYF. This chain uses TRBV4-3 with TRBJ2-3, with D maybe TRBD2 (5 bases). The CDR3 covers 21 residues. The germline gives CDR1 LGHNA, CDR2 YSLEER. The V end lost 2 bases, the J end lost 0 bases, and 27 bases lay between the germline ends.

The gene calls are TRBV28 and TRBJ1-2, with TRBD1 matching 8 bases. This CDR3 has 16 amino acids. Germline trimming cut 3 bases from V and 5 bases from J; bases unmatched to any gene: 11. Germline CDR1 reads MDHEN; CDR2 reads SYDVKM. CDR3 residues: CASSFLDRDRTYGYTF. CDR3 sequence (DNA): TGTGCCAGCAGTTTCCTCGACCGGGACAGGACTTATGGCTACACCTTC.

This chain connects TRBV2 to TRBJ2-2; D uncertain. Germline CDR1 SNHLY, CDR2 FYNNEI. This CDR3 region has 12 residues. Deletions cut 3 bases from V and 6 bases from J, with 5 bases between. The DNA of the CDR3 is TGTGCCAGCAGTGACCCGGCCGGGGAGCTGTTTTTT. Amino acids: CASSDPAGELFF. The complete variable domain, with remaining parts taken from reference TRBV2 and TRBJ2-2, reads EPEVTQTPSHQVTQMGQEVILRCVPISNHLYFYWYRQILGQKVEFLVSFYNNEISEKSEIFDDQFSVERPDGSNFTLKIRSTKLEDSAMYFCASSDPAGELFFGEGSRLTVL.

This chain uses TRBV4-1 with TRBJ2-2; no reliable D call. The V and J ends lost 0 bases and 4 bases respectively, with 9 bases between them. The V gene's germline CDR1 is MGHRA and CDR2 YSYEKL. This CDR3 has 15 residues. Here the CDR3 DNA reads TGCGCCAGCAGCCAAGAATTTTTAATCACCGGGGAGCTGTTTTTT. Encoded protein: CASSQEFLITGELFF.

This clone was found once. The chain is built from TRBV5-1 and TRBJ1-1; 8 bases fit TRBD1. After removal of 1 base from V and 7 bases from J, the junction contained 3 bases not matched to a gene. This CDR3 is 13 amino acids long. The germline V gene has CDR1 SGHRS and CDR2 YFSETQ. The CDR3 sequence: CASSLSGGDEAFF. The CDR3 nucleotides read TGCGCCAGCAGCTTGTCAGGGGGCGATGAAGCTTTCTTT.

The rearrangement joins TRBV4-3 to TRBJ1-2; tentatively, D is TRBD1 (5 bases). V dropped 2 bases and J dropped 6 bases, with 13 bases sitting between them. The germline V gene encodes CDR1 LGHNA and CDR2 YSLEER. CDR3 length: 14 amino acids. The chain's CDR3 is CASSQLTGGDGYTF. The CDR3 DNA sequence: TGCGCCAGCAGCCAACTAACAGGTGGTGATGGCTACACCTTC.

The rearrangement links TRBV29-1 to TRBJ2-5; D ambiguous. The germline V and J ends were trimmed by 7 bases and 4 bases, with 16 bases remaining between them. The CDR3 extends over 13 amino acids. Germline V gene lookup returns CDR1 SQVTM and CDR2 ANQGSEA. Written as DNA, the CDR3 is TGCAGCGCTCGACCCGGGTTTGGAGAGACCCAGTACTTC. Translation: CSARPGFGETQYF.

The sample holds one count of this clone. CDR3 coding DNA: TGTGCCAGCAGCTTTCAGGGGAACTATGGCTACACCTTC. Protein: CASSFQGNYGYTF. The chain combines TRBV7-2 with TRBJ1-2, with D perhaps TRBD1 (6 bases). Per the germline V gene, CDR1 is SGHTA and CDR2 is FQGNSA. The CDR3 length is 13 residues. V gave up 3 bases and J gave up 2 bases, with 7 bases separating them.